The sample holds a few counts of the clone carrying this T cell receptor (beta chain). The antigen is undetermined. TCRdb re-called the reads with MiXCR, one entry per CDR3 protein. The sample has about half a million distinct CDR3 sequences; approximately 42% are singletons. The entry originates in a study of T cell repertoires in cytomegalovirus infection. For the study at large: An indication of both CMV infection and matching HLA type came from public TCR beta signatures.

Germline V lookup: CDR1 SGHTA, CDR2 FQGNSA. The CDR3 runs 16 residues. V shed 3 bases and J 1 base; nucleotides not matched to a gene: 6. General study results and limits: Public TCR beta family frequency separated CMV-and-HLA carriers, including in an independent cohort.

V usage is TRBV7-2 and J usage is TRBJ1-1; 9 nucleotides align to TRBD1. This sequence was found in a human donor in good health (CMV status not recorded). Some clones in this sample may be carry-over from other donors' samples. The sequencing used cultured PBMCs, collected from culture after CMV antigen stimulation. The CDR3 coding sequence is TGTGCCAGCAGCTTTCCGGGACAGGGAACGAACACTGAAGCTTTCTTT. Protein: CASSFPGQGTNTEAFF.